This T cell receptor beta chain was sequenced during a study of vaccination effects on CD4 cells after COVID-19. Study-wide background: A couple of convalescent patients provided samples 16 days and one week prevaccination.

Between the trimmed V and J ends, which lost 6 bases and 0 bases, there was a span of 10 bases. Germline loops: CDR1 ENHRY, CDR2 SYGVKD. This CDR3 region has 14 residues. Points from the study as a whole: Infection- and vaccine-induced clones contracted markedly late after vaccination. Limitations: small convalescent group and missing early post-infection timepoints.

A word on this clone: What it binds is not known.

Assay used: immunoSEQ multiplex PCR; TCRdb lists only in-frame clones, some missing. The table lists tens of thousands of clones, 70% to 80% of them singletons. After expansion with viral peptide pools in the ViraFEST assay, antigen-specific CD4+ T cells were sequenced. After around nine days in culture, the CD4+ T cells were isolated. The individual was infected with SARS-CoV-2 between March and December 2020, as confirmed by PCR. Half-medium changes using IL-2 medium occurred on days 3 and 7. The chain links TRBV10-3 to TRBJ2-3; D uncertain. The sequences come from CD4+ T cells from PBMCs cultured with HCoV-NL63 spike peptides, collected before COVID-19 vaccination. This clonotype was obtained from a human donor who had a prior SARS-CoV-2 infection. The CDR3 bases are TGTGCCATCAGGAGATCGGAGAGCACAGATACGCAGTATTTT. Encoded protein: CAIRRSESTDTQYF.